This T cell receptor beta chain came from a study of blood T cell repertoires in COVID-19. About the research overall: Acute and convalescent COVID-19 samples came from the United States, Italy and Spain. Nucleic acid was either cDNA or gDNA, and it came from T cells, B-cell-depleted T cells, or PBMCs.

Germline values: CDR1 SNHLY, CDR2 FYNNEI. The CDR3 has 15 residues. Unmatched junction bases numbered 11, after V lost 6 bases and J lost 5 bases. Per the original methods: By means of reference gene primer amplification, nucleated cell counts were estimated. Libraries were prepared by immunoSEQ multiplex PCR; TCRdb keeps only in-frame clonotypes and omits some of them. V and J calls and clone size are given by that table; D and trimming were obtained from the DNA. The data hold 150,000 to 200,000 clones, with around 81% observed a single time. This receptor was obtained from a man in his sixties with active or convalescent COVID-19. The chain carries TRBV2 and TRBJ2-5; 8 nucleotides match TRBD1. Specimen: peripheral blood. CDR3 nucleotide sequence: TGTGCCAGCAGCTCACCCTCAGGGGGCAGGGAGACCCAGTACTTC. Protein: CASSSPSGGRETQYF.